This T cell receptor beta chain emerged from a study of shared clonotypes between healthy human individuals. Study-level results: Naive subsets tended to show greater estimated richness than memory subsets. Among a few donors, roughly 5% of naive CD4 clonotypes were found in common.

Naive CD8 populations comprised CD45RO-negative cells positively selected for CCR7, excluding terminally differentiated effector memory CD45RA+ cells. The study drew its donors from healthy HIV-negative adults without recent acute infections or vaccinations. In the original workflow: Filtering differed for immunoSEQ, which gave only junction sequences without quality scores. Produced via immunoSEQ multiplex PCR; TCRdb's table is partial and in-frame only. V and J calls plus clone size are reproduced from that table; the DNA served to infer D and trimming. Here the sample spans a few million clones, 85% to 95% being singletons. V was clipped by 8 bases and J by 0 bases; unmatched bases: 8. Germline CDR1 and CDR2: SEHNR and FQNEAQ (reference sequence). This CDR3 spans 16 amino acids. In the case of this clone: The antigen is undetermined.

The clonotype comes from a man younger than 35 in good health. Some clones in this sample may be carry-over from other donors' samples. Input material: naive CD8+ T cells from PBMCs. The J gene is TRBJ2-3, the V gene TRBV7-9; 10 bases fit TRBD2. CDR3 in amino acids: CASQPGTSASTDTQYF. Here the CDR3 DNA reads TGTGCCAGCCAGCCGGGGACTAGCGCTAGCACAGATACGCAGTATTTT.